This TCR beta chain stems from a study of glioma-infiltrating T cells after dendritic cell vaccination. There are 12 residues in the CDR3. Germline V gives CDR1 MDHEN, CDR2 SYDVKM. V lost 7 bases and J 3 bases, leaving 9 bases between the germline ends. Overall study findings and caveats: Only a small number of patients had complete blood and tumor samples.

The repertoire was sequenced with immunoSEQ multiplex PCR; TCRdb's copy has only in-frame clones and lacks some. Here the sample spans about 64,000 clones, approximately 78% being singletons. Selection required adequate fresh-frozen tumor tissue plus more than two years' survival data. PBMC were collected before vaccination, two weeks after the third vaccination, and at progression. The table lists this clone with a count of one. No antigen is known for it. This chain uses TRBV28 with TRBJ1-2; TRBD1 might be the D (6 bases). Here the sequenced sample was blood, taken before dendritic cell vaccination. This clonotype was obtained from a human donor with glioblastoma. Written as DNA, the CDR3 is TGTGCCAGCACCCAGGGGTACTATGGCTACACCTTC. It yields the protein CASTQGYYGYTF.